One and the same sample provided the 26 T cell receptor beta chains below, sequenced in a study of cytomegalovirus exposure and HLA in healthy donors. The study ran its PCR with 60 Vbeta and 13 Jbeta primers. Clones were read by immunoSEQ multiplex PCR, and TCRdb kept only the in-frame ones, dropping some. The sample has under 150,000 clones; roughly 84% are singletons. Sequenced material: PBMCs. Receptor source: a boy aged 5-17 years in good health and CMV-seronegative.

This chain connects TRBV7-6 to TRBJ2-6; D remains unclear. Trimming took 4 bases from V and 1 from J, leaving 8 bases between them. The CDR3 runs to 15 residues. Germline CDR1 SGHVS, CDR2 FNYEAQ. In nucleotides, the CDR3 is TGTGCCAGCAGCTCGCCGCGATCTGGGGCCAACGTCCTGACTTTC. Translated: CASSSPRSGANVLTF.

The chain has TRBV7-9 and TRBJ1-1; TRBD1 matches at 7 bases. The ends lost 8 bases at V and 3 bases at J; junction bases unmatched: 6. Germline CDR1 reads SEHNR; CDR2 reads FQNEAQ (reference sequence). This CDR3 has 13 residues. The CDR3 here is CASGGTDYTEAFF. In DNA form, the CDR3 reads TGTGCCAGCGGCGGGACAGATTACACTGAAGCTTTCTTT.

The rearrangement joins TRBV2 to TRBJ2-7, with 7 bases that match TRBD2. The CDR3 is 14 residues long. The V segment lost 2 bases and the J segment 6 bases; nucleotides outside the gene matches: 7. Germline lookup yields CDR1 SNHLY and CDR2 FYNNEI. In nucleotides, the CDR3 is TGTGCCAGCAGTGAACAATCACTAGCGAGCGAGCAGTACTTC. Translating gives CASSEQSLASEQYF. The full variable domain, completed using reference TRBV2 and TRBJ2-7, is EPEVTQTPSHQVTQMGQEVILRCVPISNHLYFYWYRQILGQKVEFLVSFYNNEISEKSEIFDDQFSVERPDGSNFTLKIRSTKLEDSAMYFCASSEQSLASEQYFGPGTRLTVT.

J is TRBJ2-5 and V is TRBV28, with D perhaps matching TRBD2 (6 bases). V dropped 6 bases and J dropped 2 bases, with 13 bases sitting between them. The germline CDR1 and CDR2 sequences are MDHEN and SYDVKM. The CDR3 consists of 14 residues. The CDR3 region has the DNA TGTGCCAGCAGGCGCCGGGAGACACAAGAGACCCAGTACTTC. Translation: CASRRRETQETQYF.

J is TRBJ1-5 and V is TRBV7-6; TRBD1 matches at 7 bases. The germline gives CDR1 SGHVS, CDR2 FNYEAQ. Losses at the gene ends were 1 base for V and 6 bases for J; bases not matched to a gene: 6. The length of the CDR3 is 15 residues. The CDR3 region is CASSLGATGPQPQHF. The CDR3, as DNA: TGTGCCAGCAGCTTAGGGGCGACAGGGCCTCAGCCCCAGCATTTT.

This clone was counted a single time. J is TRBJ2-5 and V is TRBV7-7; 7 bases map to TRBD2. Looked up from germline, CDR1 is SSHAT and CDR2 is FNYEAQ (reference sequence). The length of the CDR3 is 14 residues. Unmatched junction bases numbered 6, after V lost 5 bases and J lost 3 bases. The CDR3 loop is CASSPQRGKETQYF. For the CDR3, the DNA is TGTGCCAGCAGCCCCCAGCGGGGTAAAGAGACCCAGTACTTC.

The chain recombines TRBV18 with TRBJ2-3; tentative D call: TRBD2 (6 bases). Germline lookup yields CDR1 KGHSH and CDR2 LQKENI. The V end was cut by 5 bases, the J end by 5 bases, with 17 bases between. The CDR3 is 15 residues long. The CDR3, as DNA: TGTGCCAGCTCAGAGGGAGGACTCGATCTAGATACGCAGTATTTT. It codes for CASSEGGLDLDTQYF.

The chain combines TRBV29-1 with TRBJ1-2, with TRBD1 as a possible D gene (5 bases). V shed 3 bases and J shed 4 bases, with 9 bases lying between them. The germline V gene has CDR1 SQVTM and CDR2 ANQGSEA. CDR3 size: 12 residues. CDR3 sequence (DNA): TGCAGCGTTGAGGGGCCCCTCTATGGCTACACCTTC. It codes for CSVEGPLYGYTF.

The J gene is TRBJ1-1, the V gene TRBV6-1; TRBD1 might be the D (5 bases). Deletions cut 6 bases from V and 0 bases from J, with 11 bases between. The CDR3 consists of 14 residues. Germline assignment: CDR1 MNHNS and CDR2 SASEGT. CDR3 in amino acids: CASRGHRMNTEAFF. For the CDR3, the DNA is TGTGCCAGCAGGGGGCACAGGATGAACACTGAAGCTTTCTTT.

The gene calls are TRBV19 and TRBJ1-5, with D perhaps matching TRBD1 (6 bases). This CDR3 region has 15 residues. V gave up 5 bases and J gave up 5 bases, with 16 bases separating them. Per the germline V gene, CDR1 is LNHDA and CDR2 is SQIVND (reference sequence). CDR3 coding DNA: TGTGCCAGTAGTGAGAGTGGACAGAATCATCAGCCCCAGCATTTT. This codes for CASSESGQNHQPQHF.

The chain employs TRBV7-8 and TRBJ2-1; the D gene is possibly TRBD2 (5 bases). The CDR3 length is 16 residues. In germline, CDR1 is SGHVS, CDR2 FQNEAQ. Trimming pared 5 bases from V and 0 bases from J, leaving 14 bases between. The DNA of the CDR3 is TGTGCCAGCAGCCCATTTAGCGCCAGCTCCTACAATGAGCAGTTCTTC. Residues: CASSPFSASSYNEQFF.

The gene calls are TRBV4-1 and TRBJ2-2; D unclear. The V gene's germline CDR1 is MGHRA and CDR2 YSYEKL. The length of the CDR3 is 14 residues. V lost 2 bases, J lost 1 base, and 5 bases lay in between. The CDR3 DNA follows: TGCGCCAGCAGCCAATCCAAGAACACCGGGGAGCTGTTTTTT. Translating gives CASSQSKNTGELFF.

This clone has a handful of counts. The DNA of the CDR3 is TGTGCCAGCAGTTACTCCCTCAGGAGGGTAGATTCACCCCTCCACTTT. This translates into CASSYSLRRVDSPLHF. J is TRBJ1-6 and V is TRBV6-5, with D uncertain. The CDR3 loop spans 16 amino acids. Per the germline V gene, CDR1 is MNHEY and CDR2 is SVGAGI. Trimming stripped 0 bases from V and 8 bases from J, with 14 bases between.

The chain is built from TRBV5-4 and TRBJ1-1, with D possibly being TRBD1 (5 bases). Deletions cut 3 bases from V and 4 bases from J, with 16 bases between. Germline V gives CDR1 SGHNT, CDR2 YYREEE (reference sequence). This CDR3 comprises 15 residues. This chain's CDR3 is CASSYLGGAGTEAFF. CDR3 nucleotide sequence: TGTGCCAGCAGCTACCTTGGCGGGGCGGGCACTGAAGCTTTCTTT. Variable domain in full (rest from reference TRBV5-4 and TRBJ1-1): ETGVTQSPTHLIKTRGQQVTLRCSSQSGHNTVSWYQQALGQGPQFIFQYYREEENGRGNFPPRFSGLQFPNYSSELNVNALELDDSALYLCASSYLGGAGTEAFFGQGTRLTVV.

The CDR3 DNA is TGTGCCAGCAGTGACCGGGGTACCAATCAGCCCCAGCATTTT. It is translated as CASSDRGTNQPQHF. The chain links TRBV6-5 to TRBJ1-5; D ambiguous. The CDR3 runs to 14 residues. From germline, CDR1 is MNHEY and CDR2 SVGAGI. V was pared by 5 bases and J by 3 bases, with 11 bases between.

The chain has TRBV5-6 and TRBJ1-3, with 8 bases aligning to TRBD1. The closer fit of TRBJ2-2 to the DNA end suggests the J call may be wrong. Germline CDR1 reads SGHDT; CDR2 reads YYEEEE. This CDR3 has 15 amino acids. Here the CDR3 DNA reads TGTGCCAGCAGTATTCAGGGGGCGAGGTCCGGGGAGCTGTTTTTT. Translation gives CASSIQGARSGELFF.

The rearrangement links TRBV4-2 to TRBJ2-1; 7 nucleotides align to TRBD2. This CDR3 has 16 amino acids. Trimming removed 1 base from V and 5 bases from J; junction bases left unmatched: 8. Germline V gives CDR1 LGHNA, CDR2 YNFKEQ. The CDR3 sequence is CASSQGGLRGDNEQFF. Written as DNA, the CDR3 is TGTGCCAGCAGCCAAGGAGGCTTACGGGGGGACAATGAGCAGTTCTTC.

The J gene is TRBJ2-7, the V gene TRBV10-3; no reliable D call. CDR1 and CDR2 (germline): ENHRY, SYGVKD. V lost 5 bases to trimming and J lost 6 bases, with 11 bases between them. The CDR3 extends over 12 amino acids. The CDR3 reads CAISKEEAEQYF. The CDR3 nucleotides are TGTGCCATCAGTAAAGAAGAGGCCGAGCAGTACTTC.

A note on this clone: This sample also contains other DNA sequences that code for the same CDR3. CDR3 nucleotide sequence: TGTGCCAGCAGTTTCACAGGGGGCAATCAGCCCCAGCATTTT. Translated: CASSFTGGNQPQHF. This chain joins TRBV27 and TRBJ1-5; 7 nucleotides line up with TRBD1. The V gene's germline CDR1 is MNHEY and CDR2 SMNVEV (reference sequence). This CDR3 comprises 14 residues. With V trimmed by 3 bases and J by 2 bases, 1 base remained unmatched.

Here the CDR3 reads CASSLLARSRGWTDTQYF. CDR3 DNA sequence: TGTGCCAGCAGCTTGCTAGCAAGAAGCAGGGGTTGGACAGATACGCAGTATTTT. The chain carries TRBV7-6 and TRBJ2-3; D possibly corresponds to TRBD1 (6 bases). This CDR3 has 18 amino acids. Between the trimmed V and J ends, which lost 3 bases and 3 bases, there was a span of 22 bases. Germline V lookup: CDR1 SGHVS, CDR2 FNYEAQ.

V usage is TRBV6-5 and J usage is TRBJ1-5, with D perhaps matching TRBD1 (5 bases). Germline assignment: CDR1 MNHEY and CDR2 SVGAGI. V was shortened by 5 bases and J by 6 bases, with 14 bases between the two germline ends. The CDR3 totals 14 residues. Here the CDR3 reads CASSATWGGQPQHF. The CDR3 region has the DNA TGTGCCAGCAGTGCCACATGGGGGGGTCAGCCCCAGCATTTT.

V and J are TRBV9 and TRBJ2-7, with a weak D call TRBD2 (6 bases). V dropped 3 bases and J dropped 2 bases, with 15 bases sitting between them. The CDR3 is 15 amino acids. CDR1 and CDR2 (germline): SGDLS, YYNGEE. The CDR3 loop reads CASSEGGGATYEQYF. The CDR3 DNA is TGTGCCAGCAGCGAGGGCGGAGGGGCGACCTACGAGCAGTACTTC.

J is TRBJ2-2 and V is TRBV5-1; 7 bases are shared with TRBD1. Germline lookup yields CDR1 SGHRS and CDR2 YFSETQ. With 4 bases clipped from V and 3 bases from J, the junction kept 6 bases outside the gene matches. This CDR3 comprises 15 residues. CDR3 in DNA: TGCGCCAGCAGCCTTAGACAGGGCTACACCGGGGAGCTGTTTTTT. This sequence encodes CASSLRQGYTGELFF. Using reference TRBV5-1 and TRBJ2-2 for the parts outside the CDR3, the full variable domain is KAGVTQTPRYLIKTRGQQVTLSCSPISGHRSVSWYQQTPGQGLQFLFEYFSETQRNKGNFPGRFSGRQFSNSRSEMNVSTLELGDSALYLCASSLRQGYTGELFFGEGSRLTVL.

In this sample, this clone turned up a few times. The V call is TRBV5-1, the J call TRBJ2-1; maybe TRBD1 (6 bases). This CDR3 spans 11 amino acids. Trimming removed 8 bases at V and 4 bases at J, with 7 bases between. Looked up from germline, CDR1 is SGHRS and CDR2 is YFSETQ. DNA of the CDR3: TGCGCCAGTACAGGGTACAATGAGCAGTTCTTC. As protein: CASTGYNEQFF.

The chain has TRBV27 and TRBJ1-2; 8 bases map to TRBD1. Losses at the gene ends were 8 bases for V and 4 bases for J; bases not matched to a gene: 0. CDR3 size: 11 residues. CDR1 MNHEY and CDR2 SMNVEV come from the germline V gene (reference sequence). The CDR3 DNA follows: TGTGCCAGCGGGACAGGCTATGGCTACACCTTC. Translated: CASGTGYGYTF.

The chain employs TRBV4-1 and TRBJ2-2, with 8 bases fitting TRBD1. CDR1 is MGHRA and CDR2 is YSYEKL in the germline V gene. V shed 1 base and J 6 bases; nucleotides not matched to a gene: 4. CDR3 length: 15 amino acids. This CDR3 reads CASSQGQGYPGELFF. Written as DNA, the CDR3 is TGCGCCAGCAGCCAAGGACAGGGGTATCCCGGGGAGCTGTTTTTT.